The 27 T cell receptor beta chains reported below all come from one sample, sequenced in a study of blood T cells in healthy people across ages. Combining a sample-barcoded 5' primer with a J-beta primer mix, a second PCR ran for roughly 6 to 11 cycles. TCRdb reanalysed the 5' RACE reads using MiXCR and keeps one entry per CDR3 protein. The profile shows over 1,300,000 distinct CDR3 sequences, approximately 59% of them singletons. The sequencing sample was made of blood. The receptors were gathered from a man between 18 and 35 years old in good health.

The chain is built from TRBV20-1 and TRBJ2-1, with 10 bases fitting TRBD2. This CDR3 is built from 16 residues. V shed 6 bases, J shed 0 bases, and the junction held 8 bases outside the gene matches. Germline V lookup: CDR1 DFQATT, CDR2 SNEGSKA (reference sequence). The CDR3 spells CSAPDSGRPSYNEQFF. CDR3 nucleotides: TGCAGTGCCCCTGATAGCGGGAGGCCCTCCTACAATGAGCAGTTCTTC.

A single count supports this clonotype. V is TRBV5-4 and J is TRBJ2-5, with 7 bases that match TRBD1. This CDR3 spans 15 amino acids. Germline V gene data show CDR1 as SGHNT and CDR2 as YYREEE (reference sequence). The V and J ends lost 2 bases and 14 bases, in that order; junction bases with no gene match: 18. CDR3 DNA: TGTGCCAGCAGCTTTTTAGTACAGGGGTCGGGCGAGCAATACTTC. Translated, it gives CASSFLVQGSGEQYF.

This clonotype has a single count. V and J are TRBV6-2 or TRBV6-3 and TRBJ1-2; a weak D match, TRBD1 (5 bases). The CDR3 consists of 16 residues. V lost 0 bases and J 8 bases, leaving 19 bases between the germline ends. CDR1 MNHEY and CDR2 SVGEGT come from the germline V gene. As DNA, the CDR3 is TGTGCCAGCAGTTACTCCCAGGACACCCCAGTCGGGGGCTACACCTTC. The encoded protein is CASSYSQDTPVGGYTF.

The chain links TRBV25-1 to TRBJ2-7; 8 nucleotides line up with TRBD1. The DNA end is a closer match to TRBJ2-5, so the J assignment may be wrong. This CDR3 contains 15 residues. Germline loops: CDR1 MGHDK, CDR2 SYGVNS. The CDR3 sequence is CASSQGASGSRTQYF. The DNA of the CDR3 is TGTGCCAGCAGCCAGGGGGCGTCGGGATCCCGGACCCAGTACTTC.

This chain's CDR3 is CASSKARLAGRNTGELFF. In DNA, the CDR3 is TGTGCCAGCAGCAAAGCAAGACTAGCGGGGAGAAACACCGGGGAGCTGTTTTTT. The chain couples TRBV21-1 to TRBJ2-2; TRBD2, the D gene given by the table, was not confirmed from the DNA. TRBV21-1 is a recognized pseudogene. CDR3 size: 18 residues.

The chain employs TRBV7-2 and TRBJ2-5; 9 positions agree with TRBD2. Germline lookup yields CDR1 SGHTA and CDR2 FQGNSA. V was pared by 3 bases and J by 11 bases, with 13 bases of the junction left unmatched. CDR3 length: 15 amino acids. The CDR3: CASSLSSGSYNEQYF. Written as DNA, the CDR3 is TGTGCCAGCAGCTTGAGTAGCGGGAGTTACAATGAGCAGTACTTC.

The CDR3 loop is CASIGDTEAFF. For the CDR3, the DNA is TGTGCCAGCATCGGGGATACTGAAGCTTTCTTT. This sequence joins TRBV28 and TRBJ1-1; unclear D gene. CDR1 is MDHEN, CDR2 SYDVKM, per germline. The V and J ends lost 7 bases and 5 bases respectively, with 8 bases between them. This CDR3 region has 11 residues.

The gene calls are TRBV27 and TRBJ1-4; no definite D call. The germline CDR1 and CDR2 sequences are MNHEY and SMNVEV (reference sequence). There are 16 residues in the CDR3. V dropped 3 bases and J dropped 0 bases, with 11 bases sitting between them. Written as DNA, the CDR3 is TGTGCCAGCAGTTTTGAGGTTTGGGCAACTAATGAAAAACTGTTTTTT. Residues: CASSFEVWATNEKLFF.

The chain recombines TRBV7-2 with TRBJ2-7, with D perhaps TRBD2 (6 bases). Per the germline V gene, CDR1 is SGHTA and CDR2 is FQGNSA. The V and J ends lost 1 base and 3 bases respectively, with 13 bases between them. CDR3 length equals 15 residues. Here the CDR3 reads CASSLEGLLDYEQYF. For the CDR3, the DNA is TGTGCCAGCAGCTTAGAGGGACTTTTAGACTACGAGCAGTACTTC.

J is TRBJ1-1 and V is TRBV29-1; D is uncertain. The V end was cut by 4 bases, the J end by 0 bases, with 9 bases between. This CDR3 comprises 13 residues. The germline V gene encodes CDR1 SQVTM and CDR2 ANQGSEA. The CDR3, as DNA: TGCAGCGTTGTAGGGCAAATGAACACTGAAGCTTTCTTT. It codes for CSVVGQMNTEAFF. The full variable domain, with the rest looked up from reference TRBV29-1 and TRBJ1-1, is SAVISQKPSRDICQRGTSLTIQCQVDSQVTMMFWYRQQPGQSLTLIATANQGSEATYESGFVIDKFPISRPNLTFSTLTVSNMSPEDSSIYLCSVVGQMNTEAFFGQGTRLTVV.

The CDR3 region has the DNA TGTGCCAGCAGTTCCGGACAGGGCCTTAACTATGGCTACACCTTC. It translates to CASSSGQGLNYGYTF. The chain combines TRBV27 with TRBJ1-2; TRBD1 aligns across 8 bases. The trim removed 4 bases at V and 1 base at J, leaving 5 bases unmatched. The CDR3 is 15 amino acids. Germline values: CDR1 MNHEY, CDR2 SMNVEV (reference sequence).

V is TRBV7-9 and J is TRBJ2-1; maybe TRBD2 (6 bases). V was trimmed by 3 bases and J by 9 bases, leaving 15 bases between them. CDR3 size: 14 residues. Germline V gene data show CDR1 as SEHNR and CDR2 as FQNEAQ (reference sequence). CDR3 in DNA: TGTGCCAGCAGCTTCGTATCGGGAGAGGTTGAGCAGTTCTTC. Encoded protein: CASSFVSGEVEQFF.

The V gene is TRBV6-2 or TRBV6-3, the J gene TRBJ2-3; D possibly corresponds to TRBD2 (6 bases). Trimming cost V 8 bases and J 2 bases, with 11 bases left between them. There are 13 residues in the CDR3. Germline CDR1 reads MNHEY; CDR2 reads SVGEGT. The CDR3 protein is CASVRRVTDTQYF. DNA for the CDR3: TGTGCCAGCGTCAGGAGGGTCACAGATACGCAGTATTTT.

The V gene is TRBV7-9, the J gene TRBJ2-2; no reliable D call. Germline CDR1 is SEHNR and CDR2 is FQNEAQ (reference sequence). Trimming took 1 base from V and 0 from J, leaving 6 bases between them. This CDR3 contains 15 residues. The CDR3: CASSLGPPNTGELFF. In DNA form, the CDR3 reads TGTGCCAGCAGCTTAGGGCCGCCGAACACCGGGGAGCTGTTTTTT.

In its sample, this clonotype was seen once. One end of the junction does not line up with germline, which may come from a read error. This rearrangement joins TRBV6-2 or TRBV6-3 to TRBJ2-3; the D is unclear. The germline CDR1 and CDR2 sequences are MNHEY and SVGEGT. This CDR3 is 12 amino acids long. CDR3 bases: TGTGCCAGCAGTTACTTGGCAGATACGCGGTATTTT. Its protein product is CASSYLADTRYF.

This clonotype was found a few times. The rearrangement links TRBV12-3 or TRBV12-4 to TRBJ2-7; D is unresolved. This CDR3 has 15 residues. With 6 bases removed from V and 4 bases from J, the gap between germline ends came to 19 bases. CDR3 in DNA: TGTGCCAGCAGCCGAACGGTCCCGGTTGGTTACGAGCAGTACTTC. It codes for CASSRTVPVGYEQYF.

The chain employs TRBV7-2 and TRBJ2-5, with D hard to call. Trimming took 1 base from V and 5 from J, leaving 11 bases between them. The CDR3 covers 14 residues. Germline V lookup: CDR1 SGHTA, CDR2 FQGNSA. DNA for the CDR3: TGTGCCAGCAGCTTAGGATACGGCCGGGAGACCCAGTACTTC. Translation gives CASSLGYGRETQYF.

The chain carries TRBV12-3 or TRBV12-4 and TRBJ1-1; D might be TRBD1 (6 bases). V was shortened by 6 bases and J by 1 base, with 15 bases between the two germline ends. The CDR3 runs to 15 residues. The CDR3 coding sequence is TGTGCCAGCAGCTCCACAGGGCCAAAGAACACTGAAGCTTTCTTT. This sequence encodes CASSSTGPKNTEAFF.

In DNA, the CDR3 is TGTGCCATCAGGCCGGACAGGGAATACGAGCAGTACTTC. Amino acids: CAIRPDREYEQYF. The chain joins TRBV10-3 to TRBJ2-4; 8 nucleotides align to TRBD1. The tail of the sequence fits TRBJ2-7 better, so the J call may be wrong. The CDR3 sequence is 13 residues long. From germline, CDR1 is ENHRY and CDR2 SYGVKD.

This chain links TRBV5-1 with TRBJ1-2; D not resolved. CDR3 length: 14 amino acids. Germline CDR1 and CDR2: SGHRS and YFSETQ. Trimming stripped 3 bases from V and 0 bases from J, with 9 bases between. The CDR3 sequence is CASSWAGTNYGYTF. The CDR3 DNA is TGCGCCAGCAGCTGGGCAGGAACTAACTATGGCTACACCTTC.

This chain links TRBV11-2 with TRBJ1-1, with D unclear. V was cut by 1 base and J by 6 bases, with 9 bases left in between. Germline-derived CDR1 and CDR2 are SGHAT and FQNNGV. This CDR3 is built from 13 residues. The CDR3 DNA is TGTGCCAGCAGCTTAGGGGTTGGACCTGAAGCTTTCTTT. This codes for CASSLGVGPEAFF.

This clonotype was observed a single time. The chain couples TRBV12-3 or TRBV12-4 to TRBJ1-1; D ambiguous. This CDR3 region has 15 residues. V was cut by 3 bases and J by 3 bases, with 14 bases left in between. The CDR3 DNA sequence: TGTGCCAGCAGTTTTTGGAACAGCGGAGACACTGAAGCTTTCTTT. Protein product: CASSFWNSGDTEAFF.

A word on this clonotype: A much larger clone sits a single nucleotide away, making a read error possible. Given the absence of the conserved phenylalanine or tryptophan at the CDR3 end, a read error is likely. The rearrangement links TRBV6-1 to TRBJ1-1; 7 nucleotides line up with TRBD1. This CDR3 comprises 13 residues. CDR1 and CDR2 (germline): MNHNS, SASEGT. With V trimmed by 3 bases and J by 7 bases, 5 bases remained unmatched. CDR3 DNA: TGTGCCAGCAGTGATCGAAACAGGGGTGAAGCTTTCTTA. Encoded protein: CASSDRNRGEAFL.

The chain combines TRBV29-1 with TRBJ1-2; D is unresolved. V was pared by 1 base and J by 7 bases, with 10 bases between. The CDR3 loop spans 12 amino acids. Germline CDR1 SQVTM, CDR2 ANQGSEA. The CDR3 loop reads CSVEGERSGYTF. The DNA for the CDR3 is TGCAGCGTTGAAGGAGAACGCAGTGGCTACACCTTC.

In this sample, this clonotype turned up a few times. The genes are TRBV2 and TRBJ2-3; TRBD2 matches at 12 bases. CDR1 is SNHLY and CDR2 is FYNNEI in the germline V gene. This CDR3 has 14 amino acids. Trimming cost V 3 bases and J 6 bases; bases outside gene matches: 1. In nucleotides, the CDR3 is TGTGCCAGCAGTGAGACTAGCGGGAGCGATACGCAGTATTTT. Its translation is CASSETSGSDTQYF.

CDR3 nucleotides: TGTGCCACCAGTGACCGGTGGACAGGGAGAGCAGATACGCAGTATTTT. This translates into CATSDRWTGRADTQYF. This chain uses TRBV24-1 with TRBJ2-3; the match to TRBD1 covers 8 bases. V trimming: 4 bases; J trimming: 4 bases; junction bases outside the gene matches: 9. Per germline, CDR1 KGHDR and CDR2 SFDVKD. This CDR3 spans 16 amino acids.

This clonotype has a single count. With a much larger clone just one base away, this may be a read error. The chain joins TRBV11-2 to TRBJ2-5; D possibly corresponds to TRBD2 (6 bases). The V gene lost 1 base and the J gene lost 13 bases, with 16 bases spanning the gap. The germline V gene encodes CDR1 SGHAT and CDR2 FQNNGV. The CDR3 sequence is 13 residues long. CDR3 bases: TGTGCCAGCAGCTTAGGTTATAGCGGCGAGCGGTACTTC. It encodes CASSLGYSGERYF. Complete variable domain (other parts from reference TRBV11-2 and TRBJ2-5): EAGVAQSPRYKIIEKRQSVAFWCNPISGHATLYWYQQILGQGPKLLIQFQNNGVVDDSQLPKDRFSAERLKGVDSTLKIQPAKLEDSAVYLCASSLGYSGERYFGPGTRLLVL.